Listed here is a single TCR beta chain. The target antigen is unknown. These data originate in a study of T cells in Graves' hyperthyroidism and ophthalmopathy. Regarding the study as a whole: Ophthalmopathy got predicted by the model a median about 6.5 months before its onset.

RNA transcripts yielded amplified TCR beta CDR3 regions. HTBI primers were the set used in a first-round RT-PCR of the TCR CDR3. TCRdb itself ran the multiplex PCR reads through MiXCR, one entry per CDR3 protein. The sample carries over 400,000 distinct CDR3 sequences, roughly 14% recorded once. The germline V gene encodes CDR1 LGHNA and CDR2 YNFKEQ. Between the trimmed V and J ends, which lost 1 base and 0 bases, there was a span of 10 bases. There are 16 residues in the CDR3. The TCR originated in a young man with Graves' ophthalmopathy. V usage is TRBV4-2 and J usage is TRBJ1-5, with D possibly being TRBD1 (6 bases). The sequenced material came from blood. The CDR3 DNA is TGTGCCAGCAGCCAAGTAGGGGGTTATAGCAATCAGCCCCAGCATTTT. Translating gives CASSQVGGYSNQPQHF.